This TCR beta chain was captured in a study of Graves' ophthalmopathy and Graves' hyperthyroidism. Amplification of TCR beta CDR3 regions used RNA transcripts. Second-round multiplex PCR followed a first-round RT-PCR using HTBI primers. TCRdb reanalysed the multiplex PCR reads using MiXCR and keeps one entry per CDR3 protein. This sample has about 500,000 distinct CDR3 sequences, with under 45% found just once. Lactation, pregnancy, uncontrolled infections and other autoimmune diseases were all grounds for excluding patients. This clonotype has at least ten counts. No antigen is known for it. This CDR3 has 13 amino acids. Germline trimming cut 5 bases from V and 7 bases from J; bases unmatched to any gene: 6. Regarding the study as a whole: It was with 70.59% sensitivity and approximately 75% specificity that the model predicted ophthalmopathy progression.

This chain connects TRBV12-3 or TRBV12-4 to TRBJ1-1, with TRBD1 matching over 8 bases. Sequencing was done on a sample of peripheral blood or thyroid tissue (not recorded which). The TCR originated in an adult man with Graves' hyperthyroidism. The DNA of the CDR3 is TGTGCCAGCAGTCAAACAGGGGGAGGTGAAGCTTTCTTT. This gives the protein CASSQTGGGEAFF.